The clone carrying this T cell receptor (beta chain) was found a few times. Authors' analysis steps: Reference gene primers were amplified, and this amplification served to estimate nucleated cell counts. This table comes from immunoSEQ multiplex PCR, and its TCRdb copy is limited to in-frame clones, with some not included. V and J calls plus clone size are reproduced from that table; the DNA served to infer D and trimming. The sample contains about 140,000 clones, 80% to 85% of which appear only once. These data originate in a study of blood T cell repertoires in COVID-19. Study as a whole: Italy, Spain and the United States were the sources of the convalescent and acute COVID-19 samples.

V lost 0 bases and J lost 9, with 15 bases in between. Germline V gene lookup returns CDR1 LNHDA and CDR2 SQIVND (reference sequence). The CDR3 consists of 16 residues. Sequencing input: peripheral blood. The source of this sequence is a woman in her fifties or sixties with acute or convalescent COVID-19. This sequence joins TRBV19 and TRBJ1-6; D is possibly TRBD1 (6 bases). This CDR3 reads CASSIDLGQKSSPLHF. The CDR3 coding sequence is TGTGCCAGTAGTATAGATCTCGGACAGAAATCTTCACCCCTCCACTTT.